These T cell receptor beta chains were read from a single sample in a study of T-cell memory formation after mild COVID-19. TCRdb used MiXCR to reprocess the 5' RACE reads, holding one entry per CDR3 protein. The sample holds tens of thousands of distinct CDR3 sequences; about 23% are singletons and the top ten take roughly 41%. The material sequenced was PBMCs or a T cell subset sorted from them (not recorded which). These TCRs come from a man aged 18 to 30 who had mild COVID-19 (a few samples of this study predate the infection). Cell type and time point are not known. The CDR3 runs from the conserved cysteine through the conserved F or W. D genes are given only for firm matches. Rows may omit the clone size; those that give it use once, few, many or a size class.

clone size,J gene,V gene,D gene,CDR3 DNA,CDR3 protein
NA,TRBJ2-7,TRBV20-1,TRBD1,TGCAGTGCTAGGGGACAGGAGAATTACTACGAGCAGTACTTC,CSARGQENYYEQYF
NA,TRBJ1-6,TRBV4-3,TRBD1,TGCGCCAGCAGCCCCCGTGGGACAGGGAGTCTTCCCCTCCACTTT,CASSPRGTGSLPLHF
NA,TRBJ1-2,TRBV7-9,TRBD1,TGTGCCAGCAGCCCAGCGGGACAGAACTATGGCTACACCTTC,CASSPAGQNYGYTF
few,TRBJ2-1,TRBV4-2,TRBD2,TGTGCCAGCAGCCAAGAGCCAGCGGGGGTTTACAATGAGCAGTTCTTC,CASSQEPAGVYNEQFF
few,TRBJ1-2,TRBV5-1,NA,TGCGCCAGCAGCTTTGGGGGCCCCTCAGGCTACACCTTC,CASSFGGPSGYTF
few,TRBJ2-7,TRBV6-2/TRBV6-3,TRBD2,TGTGCCAGCAGTTACAATGGGAGTAGCGGGGGAGAAGCCTACGAGCAGTACTTC,CASSYNGSSGGEAYEQYF
NA,TRBJ1-5,TRBV19,NA,TGTGCCAGTAGTATCTGGGCGGGCAGTTATCAGCCCCAGCATTTT,CASSIWAGSYQPQHF
few,TRBJ2-7,TRBV20-1,TRBD1,TGCAGTGCTAGGACAGGGTTCTCCTACGAGCAGTACTTC,CSARTGFSYEQYF
few,TRBJ2-2,TRBV15,NA,TGTGCCACCAGCAGAGATCTTCAGAGATCCGGGGAGCTGTTTTTT,CATSRDLQRSGELFF
NA,TRBJ2-7,TRBV27,NA,TGTGCCAGCAGTTTATCGGGCGGAACCTACGAGCAGTACTTC,CASSLSGGTYEQYF
NA,TRBJ1-2,TRBV12-3/TRBV12-4,NA,TGTGCCAGCTTTCGGGCGGGACCGATGTATGGCTACACCTTC,CASFRAGPMYGYTF
NA,TRBJ1-4,TRBV7-8,TRBD1,TGTGCCAGCAGCGCCAGGACAGGAACTTCTGAAAAACTGTTTTTT,CASSARTGTSEKLFF
few,TRBJ1-2,TRBV24-1,NA,TGTGCCACCAGTGATCCCAGGGACTATGGCTACACCTTC,CATSDPRDYGYTF
NA,TRBJ1-1,TRBV19,TRBD1,TGTGCGATTTATGGTGGGGACAGGGAGACTGAAGCTTTCTTT,CAIYGGDRETEAFF
few,TRBJ2-1,TRBV11-2,TRBD2,TGTGCCAGCAGCTTCGCGGCGGCCGGGACTAGGAAAGATGAGCAGTTCTTC,CASSFAAAGTRKDEQFF
NA,TRBJ2-3,TRBV12-3/TRBV12-4,TRBD2,TGTGCCAGCAGTTTGCTAGCGGGGCGAGATACGCAGTATTTT,CASSLLAGRDTQYF
NA,TRBJ2-1,TRBV5-1,NA,TGCGCCAGCAGCTTGGATTGGGGTGAGCAGTTCTTC,CASSLDWGEQFF
NA,TRBJ2-1,TRBV7-2,TRBD2,TGTGCCAGCAGCTTCCCAACGACTAGCGGGGGGACCCATAGCTCCTACAATGAGCAGTTCTTC,CASSFPTTSGGTHSSYNEQFF
few,TRBJ2-2,TRBV6-4,NA,TGTGCCAGCAGTGAGGGGGGACAAAACACCGGGGAGCTGTTTTTT,CASSEGGQNTGELFF
NA,TRBJ1-2,TRBV24-1,NA,TGTGCCACCAGTGATCGGGGCAGCCTTTATGGCTACACCTTC,CATSDRGSLYGYTF
many,TRBJ2-7,TRBV7-2,TRBD1,TGTGCCAGCAGCTTAATCGCCGACCGGGACAGGGGCTACGAGCAGTACTTC,CASSLIADRDRGYEQYF
NA,TRBJ2-5,TRBV7-9,NA,TGTGCCAGCGGCCCGGACTGGCAAGAGACCCAGTACTTC,CASGPDWQETQYF
NA,TRBJ2-1,TRBV5-1,NA,TGCGCCAGCAGCCCAGGCCGGGGAAATGAGCAGTTCTTC,CASSPGRGNEQFF
few,TRBJ1-1,TRBV7-2,NA,TGTGCCAGCAGCTTCGGACAGACCGATGAAGCTTTCTTT,CASSFGQTDEAFF
NA,TRBJ2-7,TRBV6-5,NA,TGTGCCAGCAGTTACTCCCAGTTCTACGAGCAGTACTTC,CASSYSQFYEQYF
few,TRBJ2-7,TRBV28,TRBD1,TGTGCCAGCCGGGACAGCGCTTACGAGCAGTACTTC,CASRDSAYEQYF
NA,TRBJ2-7,TRBV7-8,NA,TGTGCCAGCAGCCGCGGACACTCCTACGAGCAGTACTTC,CASSRGHSYEQYF
NA,TRBJ2-3,TRBV11-2,NA,TGTGCCAGCAGCCCCGAAGTGGAAGATACGCAGTATTTT,CASSPEVEDTQYF
NA,TRBJ2-3,TRBV11-1,TRBD2,TGTGCCAGCAGCTGGCCCTCTAGCGGGGGGCTCTCAGATACGCAGTATTTT,CASSWPSSGGLSDTQYF
NA,TRBJ2-3,TRBV7-9,NA,TGTGCCAGCAGCTTAGAGGCGGACACGCAGTATTTT,CASSLEADTQYF
NA,TRBJ2-2,TRBV4-3,NA,TGCGCCAGCAGCCAAGAATGGGAGCGAGGAACCGGGGAGCTGTTTTTT,CASSQEWERGTGELFF
NA,TRBJ2-7,TRBV7-8,NA,TGTGCCAGCAGCTCCCCCCGGGACTTGCACTACGAGCAGTACTTC,CASSSPRDLHYEQYF
few,TRBJ2-2,TRBV4-3,NA,TGCGCCAGCAGCCAAGAGAGGGGCACCGGGGAGCTGTTTTTT,CASSQERGTGELFF
few,TRBJ2-7,TRBV12-3/TRBV12-4,NA,TGTGCCAGCAGTTTTCCAGGAAGCTCCTACGAGCAGTACTTC,CASSFPGSSYEQYF
few,TRBJ2-1,TRBV24-1,TRBD2,TGTGCCACCGGCGGGACTAGCGGGGGGGAGCAGTTCTTC,CATGGTSGGEQFF
NA,TRBJ2-2,TRBV15,NA,TGTGCCACAGGGGGGGGCACCGGGGAGCTGTTTTTT,CATGGGTGELFF
NA,TRBJ2-4,TRBV7-9,NA,TGTGCCAGCAGCCCACCGTGGGGGGATGCCAAAAACATTCAGTACTTC,CASSPPWGDAKNIQYF
few,TRBJ1-5,TRBV5-1,NA,TGCGCCAGCAGCTTGCCCGATAAGCTACAGCCCCAGCATTTT,CASSLPDKLQPQHF
NA,TRBJ1-2,TRBV7-9,TRBD1,TGTGCCAGCAGCCAGACAGGGGAAGCGCAACGCTACACCTTC,CASSQTGEAQRYTF
few,TRBJ2-1,TRBV2,NA,TGTGCCAGCACAATACTGGACTCCTACAATGAGCAGTTCTTC,CASTILDSYNEQFF
NA,TRBJ1-1,TRBV7-9,TRBD1,TGTGCCAGCAGCCTTGACAGGGGCTGGACTGAAGCTTTCTTT,CASSLDRGWTEAFF
NA,TRBJ2-2,TRBV5-1,TRBD2,TGCGCCAGCAGCTCAACCGTTGCGGGGGGGAACACCGGGGAGCTGTTTTTT,CASSSTVAGGNTGELFF